What follows describes a single T cell receptor beta chain. Its matching antigen is unknown. The sample comes from a study of cytomegalovirus exposure and HLA in healthy donors. Trimming removed 0 bases at V and 3 bases at J, with 12 bases between. CDR1 is LGHNA and CDR2 is YSLEER in the germline V gene. The CDR3 sequence is 16 residues long. PCR amplification relied on 60 Vbeta primers (plus 13 Jbeta primers). The protocol was immunoSEQ multiplex PCR, while the TCRdb copy is restricted to in-frame clones and leaves out a portion. The sample shows roughly 180,000 clones, over 65% of them seen only once. Study-wide points: Later examination showed HLA-associated TCR beta chains had greater clonal expansion than equally common others. In a later analysis, donors in an Asian-associated ancestry cluster reportedly had fewer N-insertions in productive TCRs than the cohort mean. V- and J-gene trimming of TCR beta was linked (in a later analysis) to a missense DCLRE1C variant.

The source material was PBMCs. The sequence was obtained from a young man in good health and CMV-seronegative. The chain links TRBV4-3 to TRBJ1-5; a possible D gene is TRBD1 (5 bases). The chain's CDR3 is CASSQDPGHNNQPQHF. The CDR3 DNA reads TGCGCCAGCAGCCAAGACCCCGGACATAACAATCAGCCCCAGCATTTT.